Sequencing of this T cell receptor beta chain was carried out in a study of radiotherapy plus CTLA-4 blockade in lung cancer. Background on the study: About a sixth of enrolled patients responded objectively, and 25% to 40% had disease control. Points from the study as a whole: Interferon-beta, together with early blood T cell clone dynamics, reportedly best predicted response. Blood TCR clones of tumor origin expanded after radiotherapy plus ipilimumab.

Ipilimumab-mediated CTLA-4 blockade plus focal radiation was given to patients having chemo-refractory metastatic non-small-cell lung cancer. On this clone: Its antigen is undetermined.

TCRdb's copy holds only in-frame clones and misses some; the assay was immunoSEQ multiplex PCR. The repertoire holds some 110,000 clones, with approximately 90% as singletons. The CDR3 extends over 17 amino acids. J lost 1 base, V lost 3 bases, and 7 bases had no gene match. Germline V gene sequence: CDR1 SGHRS, CDR2 YFSETQ. The chain couples TRBV5-1 to TRBJ2-2, with 9 positions matching TRBD1. The sample here was peripheral blood, taken from a patient treated with radiotherapy plus ipilimumab. The receptor comes from a human donor with non-small cell lung cancer that progressed on radiotherapy plus ipilimumab. CDR3 DNA sequence: TGCGCCAGCAGCTGGAGGCCGGGACAGGGGAACACCGGGGAGCTGTTTTTT. Amino acid sequence: CASSWRPGQGNTGELFF.